This T cell receptor (beta chain) was identified in a study of beta chain features in type 1 diabetes. Overall study context: Age, gender and cell yields were similar between patients and healthy donors.

Germline assignment: CDR1 LGHNA and CDR2 YSLEER. The CDR3 is made up of 14 amino acids. V dropped 1 base and J dropped 6 bases, with 10 bases sitting between them. CD45RO/CCR7/CD25/CD127/CD95/CD27 sorting isolated CD4+ naive, central memory, regulatory and stem cell-like memory cells. Of the isolated RNA, all was reverse transcribed, and so the sequenced material was expressed TCRB transcripts. The repertoire was sequenced with immunoSEQ multiplex PCR; TCRdb's copy has only in-frame clones and lacks some. The sample comprises more than 300,000 clones, 6.5% to 10% of which are singletons, and under 0.5% rests with the top ten.

The chain has TRBV4-3 and TRBJ2-1; D is unresolved. The origin of this receptor is a woman younger than 35 in good health. Sample: central memory CD4+ T cells from blood. As DNA, the CDR3 is TGCGCCAGCAGCCAAGGGACGATCAGCAATGAGCAGTTCTTC. As protein: CASSQGTISNEQFF.